This T cell receptor beta chain was captured by sequencing in a study of T cells in narcolepsy. Method: immunoSEQ multiplex PCR; TCRdb's copy keeps in-frame clones and lacks some. The sample yields approximately 26,000 clones, approximately 80% seen once. As to this clone: Other DNA sequences within the sample encode an identical CDR3.

The germline V gene has CDR1 SGHTA and CDR2 FQGTGA. CDR3 length: 17 residues. V was cut by 3 bases and J by 4 bases, with 19 bases left in between. The sequencing input was memory (CD45RA-) CD4+ T cells from blood. The rearrangement joins TRBV7-3 to TRBJ1-3; possibly TRBD1 for D (5 bases). The TCR was taken from a human donor in good health. The CDR3, as DNA: TGTGCCAGCAGCTTTTCGCAGACAGAAACCCCCGGAAACACCATATATTTT. It yields the protein CASSFSQTETPGNTIYF. The variable domain in full, with the rest retrieved from reference TRBV7-3 and TRBJ1-3, is GAGVSQTPSNKVTEKGKYVELRCDPISGHTALYWYRQSLGQGPEFLIYFQGTGAADDSGLPNDRFFAVRPEGSVSTLKIQRTERGDSAVYLCASSFSQTETPGNTIYFGEGSWLTVV.